Following are 4 T cell receptor beta chains from one sample sequenced in a study of CD8+CD57+ T cells in acquired aplastic anemia. Both TCR beta VDJ combination and CDR3 sequence profiling were carried out. Genomic DNA was the template for this profiling. Using its own MiXCR run on the reads, TCRdb lists one record per CDR3 protein. This sample has about 190,000 distinct CDR3 sequences; approximately 52% occur once, and the top ten carry 16%. The specimen was sorted CD4+, CD8+, or CD8+CD57+ T cells (not recorded which) from PBMCs. These receptors were collected from a human donor in good health, serving as a control.

This clonotype appeared many times. V is TRBV9 and J is TRBJ1-2; D is ambiguous. The CDR3 loop spans 15 amino acids. V gave up 0 bases and J gave up 4 bases, with 13 bases separating them. Germline CDR1 is SGDLS and CDR2 is YYNGEE. CDR3 DNA: TGTGCCAGCAGCGTAGGTATGGCCTTATTCTATGGCTACACCTTC. Translated, it gives CASSVGMALFYGYTF.

This clonotype was detected once. Mismatch with germline at one junction end may stem from a read error. The chain recombines TRBV7-2 with TRBJ2-3; TRBD2 agrees at 11 bases. Per the germline V gene, CDR1 is SGHTA and CDR2 is FQGNSA. The CDR3 length is 19 residues. The DNA for the CDR3 is TGCGCCAGCAGCCGAAGAGGGGTAGCGGGGGGGCTAAGCACAGATACGCAGTATTTT. Its translation: CASSRRGVAGGLSTDTQYF. Complete variable domain (other parts from reference TRBV7-2 and TRBJ2-3): GAGVSQSPSNKVTEKGKDVELRCDPISGHTALYWYRQSLGQGLEFLIYFQGNSAPDKSGLPSDRFSAERTGGSVSTLTIQRTQQEDSAVYLCASSRRGVAGGLSTDTQYFGPGTRLTVL.

This clonotype is labeled medium-sized. The chain joins TRBV25-1 to TRBJ1-4; possibly TRBD1 for D (5 bases). CDR3 length: 14 amino acids. V lost 7 bases and J lost 8, with 17 bases in between. Per germline, CDR1 MGHDK and CDR2 SYGVNS. CDR3 sequence (DNA): TGTGCCAGCACCCCAGGGTGGAGCGGGGAAAAACTGTTTTTT. Its translation: CASTPGWSGEKLFF.

A remark on this clonotype: The CDR3 does not close with the conserved phenylalanine or tryptophan, likely indicating a read error. The gene calls are TRBV7-2 and TRBJ2-2, with 9 bases aligning to TRBD2. The CDR3 loop spans 15 amino acids. V shed 4 bases and J 8 bases; nucleotides not matched to a gene: 8. Per germline, CDR1 SGHTA and CDR2 FQGNSA. In nucleotides, the CDR3 is TGTGCCAGCAGCTCAGGACTAGCGTCTGCTGGGGAGCTGTTTCTT. This gives the protein CASSSGLASAGELFL.